These 26 T cell receptor beta chains came from one sample sequenced in a study of shared clonotypes between healthy human individuals. TCRdb's copy holds only in-frame clones and misses some; the assay was immunoSEQ multiplex PCR. This sample carries hundreds of thousands of clones, 90% to 97% of them seen once, and the ten largest clones take less than 0.06%. Sequencing was carried out using naive CD4+ T cells sorted from blood. Sample subset: CD45RA+ positively selected. The receptors originated from a woman younger than 45 in good health.

V gene TRBV6-5 combines with J gene TRBJ2-7; TRBD2 is a possible D gene (6 bases). Trimming stripped 0 bases from V and 2 bases from J, with 11 bases between. Germline values: CDR1 MNHEY, CDR2 SVGAGI. The CDR3 is 15 amino acids. CDR3 protein: CASSYSKGLTYEQYF. In DNA, the CDR3 is TGTGCCAGCAGTTACTCGAAGGGACTCACCTACGAGCAGTACTTC.

The chain has TRBV7-8 and TRBJ2-3; TRBD2 matches 9 bases. J gave up 3 bases and V 5 bases, and 15 bases lay outside the gene matches. Germline CDR1 SGHVS, CDR2 FQNEAQ. The CDR3 runs to 18 residues. The CDR3 coding sequence is TGTGCCAGCAGCGCTACTGCTAGCGGGGCGAGGGGGACAGATACGCAGTATTTT. Translation: CASSATASGARGTDTQYF.

The gene calls are TRBV7-9 and TRBJ1-1; D not certain. Trimming shortened V by 1 base and J by 0 bases, and 9 bases separated the two germline ends. The CDR3 runs 15 residues. CDR1 is SEHNR and CDR2 is FQNEAQ in the germline V gene (reference sequence). CDR3 residues: CASSLGQSMNTEAFF. CDR3 in DNA: TGTGCCAGCAGCTTAGGGCAGTCCATGAACACTGAAGCTTTCTTT.

The J gene is TRBJ2-7, the V gene TRBV29-1; 12 bases are shared with TRBD2. After removal of 7 bases from V and 10 bases from J, the junction contained 8 bases not matched to a gene. This CDR3 region has 12 residues. Germline V gene sequence: CDR1 SQVTM, CDR2 ANQGSEA. The CDR3 spells CSALTSGSIQYF. DNA for the CDR3: TGCAGCGCTTTGACTAGCGGGAGTATACAGTACTTC.

The V gene is TRBV7-9, the J gene TRBJ2-5, with a possible D match to TRBD2 (6 bases). Trimming left V 5 bases short and J 0 bases short, with 13 bases between. The CDR3 has 15 residues. From germline, CDR1 is SEHNR and CDR2 FQNEAQ (reference sequence). The CDR3 DNA reads TGTGCCAGCAGCCTTACAGGAGGGAACCAAGAGACCCAGTACTTC. This gives the protein CASSLTGGNQETQYF. Full variable domain (missing parts from reference TRBV7-9 and TRBJ2-5): DTGVSQNPRHKITKRGQNVTFRCDPISEHNRLYWYRQTLGQGPEFLTYFQNEAQLEKSRLLSDRFSAERPKGSFSTLEIQRTEQGDSAMYLCASSLTGGNQETQYFGPGTRLLVL.

The chain joins TRBV6-6 to TRBJ1-5; maybe TRBD1 (5 bases). V lost 6 bases, J lost 3 bases, and 9 bases lay in between. The CDR3 is 13 amino acids. Germline loops: CDR1 MNHNY, CDR2 SVGAGI (reference sequence). CDR3 sequence: CASSRQLNQPQHF. Here the CDR3 DNA reads TGTGCCAGCAGCAGACAGCTCAATCAGCCCCAGCATTTT.

This rearrangement joins TRBV20-1 to TRBJ2-1; D is uncertain. V lost 5 bases and J lost 7, with 9 bases in between. The CDR3 consists of 11 residues. The germline CDR1 and CDR2 sequences are DFQATT and SNEGSKA (reference sequence). CDR3 residues: CSAPPGNEQFF. CDR3 bases: TGCAGTGCTCCACCAGGAAATGAGCAGTTCTTC.

The chain links TRBV28 to TRBJ2-2; 10 bases map to TRBD2. From germline, CDR1 is MDHEN and CDR2 SYDVKM. The CDR3 consists of 17 residues. V lost 3 bases, J lost 6 bases, and 10 bases stayed unmatched. DNA for the CDR3: TGTGCCAGCAGTTTGGGTAGTGGGCTAGCGGGAGCCGGGGAGCTGTTTTTT. The encoded protein is CASSLGSGLAGAGELFF. The whole variable domain, remainder taken from reference TRBV28 and TRBJ2-2, is DVKVTQSSRYLVKRTGEKVFLECVQDMDHENMFWYRQDPGLGLRLIYFSYDVKMKEKGDIPEGYSVSREKKERFSLILESASTNQTSMYLCASSLGSGLAGAGELFFGEGSRLTVL.

The J gene is TRBJ1-2, the V gene TRBV28; D perhaps matches TRBD1 (5 bases). Per germline, CDR1 MDHEN and CDR2 SYDVKM. The CDR3 has 15 residues. V was pared by 4 bases and J by 0 bases, with 12 bases between. CDR3 DNA: TGTGCCAGCAGTTCGCAGGGTCGTACTAACTATGGCTACACCTTC. Its translation: CASSSQGRTNYGYTF.

This chain connects TRBV29-1 to TRBJ1-3; the D gene is possibly TRBD1 (5 bases). Germline V lookup: CDR1 SQVTM, CDR2 ANQGSEA. This CDR3 has 13 amino acids. The germline V and J ends were trimmed by 3 bases and 3 bases, with 9 bases remaining between them. Here the CDR3 reads CSVEVGVGNTIYF. CDR3 nucleotides: TGCAGCGTTGAGGTAGGGGTTGGAAACACCATATATTTT. The variable domain in full, with the rest retrieved from reference TRBV29-1 and TRBJ1-3, is SAVISQKPSRDICQRGTSLTIQCQVDSQVTMMFWYRQQPGQSLTLIATANQGSEATYESGFVIDKFPISRPNLTFSTLTVSNMSPEDSSIYLCSVEVGVGNTIYFGEGSWLTVV.

The J gene is TRBJ2-2, the V gene TRBV18; D may be TRBD1 or TRBD2 (5 bases each). From germline, CDR1 is KGHSH and CDR2 LQKENI. The V and J ends lost 6 bases and 4 bases respectively, with 18 bases between them. This CDR3 is built from 16 residues. The CDR3 coding sequence is TGTGCCAGCTCCCCGCTACTGCCAGGGAGCACCGGGGAGCTGTTTTTT. As protein: CASSPLLPGSTGELFF. Full variable domain (rest looked up from reference TRBV18 and TRBJ2-2): NAGVMQNPRHLVRRRGQEARLRCSPMKGHSHVYWYRQLPEEGLKFMVYLQKENIIDESGMPKERFSAEFPKEGPSILRIQQVVRGDSAAYFCASSPLLPGSTGELFFGEGSRLTVL.

The chain has TRBV5-8 and TRBJ2-7; D is unresolved. This CDR3 is 12 amino acids long. The V end lost 4 bases, the J end lost 4 bases, and 9 bases lay between the germline ends. CDR1 SGHTS and CDR2 YDEGEE come from the germline V gene. DNA for the CDR3: TGTGCCAGCAGCCTGGACCTTTACGAGCAGTACTTC. Its translation: CASSLDLYEQYF.

V gene TRBV20-1 combines with J gene TRBJ1-1; D might be TRBD1 (6 bases). Germline V gene sequence: CDR1 DFQATT, CDR2 SNEGSKA (reference sequence). The CDR3 length is 11 residues. The germline V and J ends were trimmed by 5 bases and 10 bases, with 14 bases remaining between them. CDR3 protein: CSADLRGLAFF. Here the CDR3 DNA reads TGCAGTGCTGATCTCAGGGGATTAGCTTTCTTT.

The V gene is TRBV19, the J gene TRBJ2-5; the match to TRBD2 covers 8 bases. Trimming at V came to 7 bases and at J to 0 bases, leaving 10 bases not matched to a gene. This CDR3 has 16 residues. Germline V gene sequence: CDR1 LNHDA, CDR2 SQIVND (reference sequence). CDR3 in DNA: TGTGCCAGTAACCAACCCGGGACTAGGGACCAAGAGACCCAGTACTTC. It is translated as CASNQPGTRDQETQYF.

This clone is a singleton in its sample. V gene TRBV6-5 combines with J gene TRBJ2-7, with D tentatively TRBD1 or TRBD2 (5 bases each). Per germline, CDR1 MNHEY and CDR2 SVGAGI. The CDR3 contains 15 residues. V lost 2 bases and J 7 bases, leaving 18 bases between the germline ends. The CDR3 DNA is TGTGCCAGCAGTTACAATAGGGACGACTCGTGGGAGCAGTACTTC. It codes for CASSYNRDDSWEQYF.

This chain links TRBV19 with TRBJ1-4; D is uncertain. V was pared by 10 bases and J by 1 base, with 13 bases between. Germline assignment: CDR1 LNHDA and CDR2 SQIVND (reference sequence). The CDR3 has 14 residues. The CDR3 DNA reads TGTGCCACCACCCCGGGGTTAACTAATGAAAAACTGTTTTTT. It codes for CATTPGLTNEKLFF.

The chain is built from TRBV9 and TRBJ1-4, with 9 bases matching TRBD1. The CDR3 loop spans 14 amino acids. The trim removed 3 bases at V and 6 bases at J, leaving 3 bases unmatched. CDR1 SGDLS and CDR2 YYNGEE come from the germline V gene. This chain's CDR3 is CASSATGGDEKLFF. The CDR3 DNA follows: TGTGCCAGCAGCGCGACAGGGGGGGATGAAAAACTGTTTTTT. The full variable domain, with the rest looked up from reference TRBV9 and TRBJ1-4, is DSGVTQTPKHLITATGQRVTLRCSPRSGDLSVYWYQQSLDQGLQFLIQYYNGEERAKGNILERFSAQQFPDLHSELNLSSLELGDSALYFCASSATGGDEKLFFGSGTQLSVL.

The gene calls are TRBV7-2 and TRBJ2-7; the match to TRBD2 covers 9 bases. Germline assignment: CDR1 SGHTA and CDR2 FQGNSA. V was pared by 1 base and J by 5 bases, with 15 bases of the junction left unmatched. The CDR3 spans 18 residues. CDR3 sequence: CASSLVGAGGSIEHEQYF. The CDR3 DNA sequence: TGTGCCAGCAGCTTAGTAGGAGCGGGAGGCTCTATCGAACACGAGCAGTACTTC. Full variable domain (remainder filled in from reference TRBV7-2 and TRBJ2-7): GAGVSQSPSNKVTEKGKDVELRCDPISGHTALYWYRQSLGQGLEFLIYFQGNSAPDKSGLPSDRFSAERTGGSVSTLTIQRTQQEDSAVYLCASSLVGAGGSIEHEQYFGPGTRLTVT.

The chain uses TRBV6-5 and TRBJ2-7, with D maybe TRBD1 (6 bases). Germline CDR1 MNHEY, CDR2 SVGAGI. The V end lost 5 bases, the J end lost 6 bases, and 17 bases lay between the germline ends. This CDR3 has 14 residues. CDR3 coding DNA: TGTGCCAGCAGTGCTAAGCTGGGGGCAACCGAGCAGTACTTC. This encodes CASSAKLGATEQYF.

This clone has a single count. V and J are TRBV28 and TRBJ1-2; 7 bases are shared with TRBD1. Looked up from germline, CDR1 is MDHEN and CDR2 is SYDVKM. With V trimmed by 5 bases and J by 5 bases, 8 bases remained unmatched. The CDR3 loop spans 14 amino acids. The DNA for the CDR3 is TGTGCCAGCAGTAGGCCGGGACAGATGTATGGCTACACCTTC. As protein: CASSRPGQMYGYTF.

This clone was detected only once. This chain uses TRBV6-6 with TRBJ1-5, with TRBD1 as a possible D gene (6 bases). The V end lost 5 bases, the J end lost 3 bases, and 14 bases lay between the germline ends. Germline V gives CDR1 MNHNY, CDR2 SVGAGI (reference sequence). This CDR3 is built from 15 residues. This CDR3 reads CASSDIRGTNQPQHF. CDR3 nucleotides: TGTGCCAGCAGTGATATTAGGGGGACCAATCAGCCCCAGCATTTT.

On this clone itself: Other DNA sequences in this sample translate to the same CDR3. The J gene is TRBJ2-2, the V gene TRBV18; unclear D gene. V was trimmed by 0 bases and J by 1 base, leaving 3 bases between them. The V gene's germline CDR1 is KGHSH and CDR2 LQKENI. The CDR3 is 14 amino acids. CDR3 region: CASSPPVNTGELFF. As DNA, the CDR3 is TGTGCCAGCTCACCACCGGTGAACACCGGGGAGCTGTTTTTT. Full variable domain (outside the CDR3, taken from reference TRBV18 and TRBJ2-2): NAGVMQNPRHLVRRRGQEARLRCSPMKGHSHVYWYRQLPEEGLKFMVYLQKENIIDESGMPKERFSAEFPKEGPSILRIQQVVRGDSAAYFCASSPPVNTGELFFGEGSRLTVL.

This chain joins TRBV23-1 and TRBJ1-5; unclear D gene. TRBV23-1 is known as an ORF, though its function is uncertain. V lost 4 bases and J 8 bases, leaving 6 bases between the germline ends. CDR3 size: 11 residues. The CDR3 region is CASSRGKPQHF. CDR3 sequence (DNA): TGCGCCAGCAGTCGGGGTAAGCCCCAGCATTTT.

V is TRBV7-9 and J is TRBJ2-1; 11 bases map to TRBD2. The V and J ends lost 4 bases and 10 bases, in that order; junction bases with no gene match: 15. CDR3 length: 17 residues. CDR1 is SEHNR, CDR2 FQNEAQ, per germline (reference sequence). Here the CDR3 reads CASSSSPLAGGPREQFF. For the CDR3, the DNA is TGTGCCAGCAGCTCCTCACCGTTAGCGGGAGGGCCGAGGGAGCAGTTCTTC.

The chain couples TRBV7-8 to TRBJ2-7, with D possibly matching TRBD2 (5 bases). This CDR3 has 15 residues. The V end was cut by 5 bases, the J end by 3 bases, with 17 bases between. The germline V gene encodes CDR1 SGHVS and CDR2 FQNEAQ. This CDR3 reads CASSPRGRSFYEQYF. The CDR3 nucleotides are TGTGCCAGCAGCCCGAGAGGGAGAAGTTTCTACGAGCAGTACTTC.

The J gene is TRBJ2-1, the V gene TRBV27; perhaps TRBD2 as D (5 bases). Germline CDR1 reads MNHEY; CDR2 reads SMNVEV (reference sequence). This CDR3 is built from 14 residues. V gave up 7 bases and J gave up 9 bases, with 19 bases separating them. The CDR3 loop is CASIALGVGSEQFF. In DNA form, the CDR3 reads TGTGCCAGCATTGCCCTCGGGGTTGGTAGTGAGCAGTTCTTC.